Following are 20 T cell receptor beta chains from one sample sequenced in a study of blood T cell repertoires in COVID-19 (dated by TCRdb to about 2020). The method behind the library was the immunoSEQ multiplex PCR assay. TCRdb re-hosts the immuneACCESS table, in-frame sequences only. Its copies lack some clones; in the studies checked, an unresolved V gene accounts for under half of them, and the cause for the rest is not known. The sample data list fewer than 300,000 clones, and approximately 90% of these were observed just once. Of the sample, roughly 2.3% is held by the ten largest clones. Sequencing input: peripheral blood. The receptor set was obtained from a woman in her 30s with COVID-19, enrolled during active disease.

This chain links TRBV3-1 (or the pseudogene TRBV3-2) with TRBJ2-1; no definite D call. CDR1 LGHDT and CDR2 YNNKEL come from the germline V gene (reference sequence). Deletions cut 2 bases from V and 2 bases from J, with 10 bases between. This CDR3 is built from 15 residues. The CDR3, as DNA: TGTGCCAGCAGCCAAACATCCACCCCCTACAATGAGCAGTTCTTC. Protein product: CASSQTSTPYNEQFF.

This chain links TRBV18 with TRBJ1-2, with 9 nucleotides matching TRBD1. CDR1 KGHSH and CDR2 LQKENI come from the germline V gene. Losses at the gene ends were 2 bases for V and 5 bases for J; bases not matched to a gene: 3. The CDR3 covers 14 residues. CDR3 sequence (DNA): TGTGCCAGCTCACCAGGGGACAGGGCGTATGGCTACACCTTC. Translating it yields CASSPGDRAYGYTF.

The J gene is TRBJ2-7, the V gene TRBV7-2; 14 bases are a match to TRBD2. Unmatched junction bases numbered 1, after V lost 3 bases and J lost 6 bases. The CDR3 loop spans 14 amino acids. Germline V gives CDR1 SGHTA, CDR2 FQGNSA. CDR3 bases: TGTGCCAGCAGCTTGGGACTAGCGGGAGCCGAGCAGTACTTC. This translates into CASSLGLAGAEQYF. Together with reference TRBV7-2 and TRBJ2-7, the CDR3 gives the full variable domain: GAGVSQSPSNKVTEKGKDVELRCDPISGHTALYWYRQSLGQGLEFLIYFQGNSAPDKSGLPSDRFSAERTGGSVSTLTIQRTQQEDSAVYLCASSLGLAGAEQYFGPGTRLTVT.

V and J are TRBV6-5 and TRBJ1-4; unclear D gene. The germline CDR1 and CDR2 sequences are MNHEY and SVGAGI. V dropped 0 bases and J dropped 7 bases, with 15 bases sitting between them. CDR3 length equals 16 residues. The CDR3: CASSYSVPGRSEKLFF. CDR3 in DNA: TGTGCCAGCAGTTACTCGGTCCCCGGAAGGAGTGAAAAACTGTTTTTT.

The V and J genes are TRBV6-6 and TRBJ2-7; 7 bases map to TRBD1. This CDR3 is built from 13 residues. In germline, CDR1 is MNHNY, CDR2 SVGAGI (reference sequence). The V gene end was trimmed by 2 bases and the J gene end by 7 bases; junction bases not matched to a gene: 5. The CDR3 DNA follows: TGTGCCAGCAGTTACGACAGGGATTTGGAGCAGTACTTC. Its protein product is CASSYDRDLEQYF.

The V gene is TRBV6-5, the J gene TRBJ2-5; 11 nucleotides line up with TRBD2. J lost 4 bases, V lost 7 bases, and 5 bases had no gene match. Germline V CDR1 and CDR2: MNHEY, SVGAGI. The CDR3 consists of 14 residues. The DNA of the CDR3 is TGTGCCAGCAATCCCGGACTAGCGGGAGAGACCCAGTACTTC. Translating it yields CASNPGLAGETQYF.

The rearrangement uses TRBV19 and TRBJ1-1; TRBD1 agrees at 11 bases. Trimming at V came to 3 bases and at J to 4 bases, leaving 4 bases not matched to a gene. The germline CDR1 and CDR2 sequences are LNHDA and SQIVND (reference sequence). The CDR3 loop spans 15 amino acids. Written as DNA, the CDR3 is TGTGCCAGTAGTATTGGGACAGGGGGAGGCACTGAAGCTTTCTTT. Amino acids: CASSIGTGGGTEAFF.

The V call is TRBV28, the J call TRBJ1-2; no clear D gene. Germline V CDR1 and CDR2: MDHEN, SYDVKM. The CDR3 extends over 13 amino acids. V was clipped by 3 bases and J by 4 bases, with 9 bases between them. The CDR3 region is CASSLTGSYGYTF. Written as DNA, the CDR3 is TGTGCCAGCAGTTTGACTGGAAGCTATGGCTACACCTTC.

The CDR3 DNA sequence: TGTGCCAGCAGCGTGAGGGTTGGGAATTCACCCCTCCACTTT. Protein sequence: CASSVRVGNSPLHF. The genes are TRBV9 and TRBJ1-6; D is ambiguous. V dropped 2 bases and J dropped 7 bases, with 10 bases sitting between them. Germline V CDR1 and CDR2: SGDLS, YYNGEE. CDR3 length: 14 residues.

The genes are TRBV9 and TRBJ2-1, with D tentatively TRBD1 (5 bases). Trimming stripped 5 bases from V and 9 bases from J, with 12 bases between. Germline V CDR1 and CDR2: SGDLS, YYNGEE. The CDR3 extends over 12 amino acids. The CDR3 loop is CASSPQGSEQFF. As DNA, the CDR3 is TGTGCCAGCAGTCCCCAGGGTAGTGAGCAGTTCTTC.

The J gene is TRBJ2-2, the V gene TRBV3-1 (or the pseudogene TRBV3-2); 13 nucleotides match TRBD2. V lost 5 bases and J lost 4; bases outside the gene matches: 4. This CDR3 has 16 amino acids. Germline-derived CDR1 and CDR2 are LGHDT and YNNKEL (reference sequence). The CDR3 DNA follows: TGTGCCAGCAGCTACGGACTAGCGGGGGTCACCGGGGAGCTGTTTTTT. Residues: CASSYGLAGVTGELFF.

This clone came up once. The CDR3 nucleotides are TGTGCCAGCAGCCAAGGCGGAATCGCCAAAAACATTCAGTACTTC. The encoded protein is CASSQGGIAKNIQYF. J is TRBJ2-4 and V is TRBV3-1 (or the pseudogene TRBV3-2); D is unresolved. The V gene's germline CDR1 is LGHDT and CDR2 YNNKEL (reference sequence). V gave up 1 base and J gave up 1 base, with 8 bases separating them. The CDR3 is 15 amino acids.

The chain couples TRBV6-1 to TRBJ2-7, with TRBD1 identical over 7 bases. V dropped 3 bases and J dropped 2; count of bases not matched to a gene: 4. From germline, CDR1 is MNHNS and CDR2 SASEGT. The CDR3 extends over 14 amino acids. The CDR3 DNA reads as TGTGCCAGCAGTGACAGGGGGACCACCTACGAGCAGTACTTC. It codes for CASSDRGTTYEQYF.

In its sample, this clone was seen a few times. This chain connects TRBV5-4 to TRBJ2-5; a weak D match, TRBD2 (6 bases). CDR1 is SGHNT, CDR2 YYREEE, per germline (reference sequence). V lost 5 bases and J lost 5, with 22 bases in between. This CDR3 has 16 residues. CDR3 DNA: TGTGCCAGCAGGGAAGGTCGAGGCGGGGTAGGGGAGACCCAGTACTTC. Its protein is CASREGRGGVGETQYF.

This clone was counted between two and nine times. The chain joins TRBV29-1 to TRBJ1-1; no clear D gene. The germline CDR1 and CDR2 sequences are SQVTM and ANQGSEA. CDR3 length equals 16 residues. V gave up 4 bases and J gave up 1 base, with 19 bases separating them. Written as DNA, the CDR3 is TGCAGCGTTGGGTCCGGGGAGAGGGTAACGAACACTGAAGCTTTCTTT. It translates to CSVGSGERVTNTEAFF. Together with reference TRBV29-1 and TRBJ1-1, the CDR3 gives the full variable domain: SAVISQKPSRDICQRGTSLTIQCQVDSQVTMMFWYRQQPGQSLTLIATANQGSEATYESGFVIDKFPISRPNLTFSTLTVSNMSPEDSSIYLCSVGSGERVTNTEAFFGQGTRLTVV.

This clone was seen only a few times. This sequence joins TRBV7-9 and TRBJ1-2, with 9 bases lining up with TRBD1. The CDR3 has 14 residues. Germline values: CDR1 SEHNR, CDR2 FQNEAQ (reference sequence). V lost 1 base to trimming and J lost 6 bases; unmatched junction nucleotides: 3. The CDR3 DNA reads as TGTGCCAGCAGCTTAGGGAGGACAGGGGATGGCTACACCTTC. This gives the protein CASSLGRTGDGYTF.

This clone was seen only a few times. V gene TRBV7-3 combines with J gene TRBJ2-7, with a tentative D call TRBD1 (6 bases). V was trimmed by 5 bases and J by 2 bases, leaving 13 bases between them. Germline V gene sequence: CDR1 SGHTA, CDR2 FQGTGA. CDR3 size: 14 residues. CDR3 DNA: TGTGCCAGCAGCCCCACGGCAGGGGCCTACGAGCAGTACTTC. Its translation: CASSPTAGAYEQYF.

The chain uses TRBV24-1 and TRBJ2-5, with D uncertain. Germline assignment: CDR1 KGHDR and CDR2 SFDVKD. Trimming shortened V by 4 bases and J by 7 bases, and 15 bases separated the two germline ends. The CDR3 is made up of 14 amino acids. This chain's CDR3 is CATSDLTKGGTQYF. In DNA form, the CDR3 reads TGTGCCACCAGTGACCTAACTAAAGGCGGGACCCAGTACTTC.

The sample holds one count of this clone. The chain has TRBV19 and TRBJ1-1; 7 bases match TRBD1. Germline V gives CDR1 LNHDA, CDR2 SQIVND (reference sequence). V lost 6 bases to trimming and J lost 1 base; unmatched junction nucleotides: 5. CDR3 length: 14 amino acids. DNA for the CDR3: TGTGCCAGTAGGGGACAGCCGGCGAACACTGAAGCTTTCTTT. It is translated as CASRGQPANTEAFF.

The chain employs TRBV2 and TRBJ1-6, with D maybe TRBD1 (6 bases). There are 15 residues in the CDR3. Germline assignment: CDR1 SNHLY and CDR2 FYNNEI. Trimming removed 2 bases at V and 9 bases at J, with 14 bases between. CDR3 sequence: CASSERRQGSSPLHF. CDR3 nucleotide sequence: TGTGCCAGCAGTGAAAGGAGGCAGGGGAGTTCACCCCTCCACTTT.